This TCR beta chain is from a study of cytomegalovirus exposure and HLA in healthy donors. Study findings and constraints: The study designated 150 or so TCR beta chains cytomegalovirus-associated.

PCR primers comprised 60 Vbeta and 13 Jbeta primers. Libraries were prepared by immunoSEQ multiplex PCR; TCRdb keeps only in-frame clonotypes and omits some of them. The repertoire holds under 150,000 clones, with 70% to 80% as singletons. With respect to this clone: Its antigen remains unknown.

In germline, CDR1 is SQVTM, CDR2 ANQGSEA. The ends were cut back, 4 bases at V and 5 bases at J, with 12 bases in the middle. The CDR3 length is 13 residues. The source material was PBMCs. The chain is built from TRBV29-1 and TRBJ2-1; D is perhaps TRBD2 (7 bases). This clonotype was sampled from a woman aged 55-69 years in good health and CMV-seropositive. CDR3 in amino acids: CSVVRGAHNEQFF. As DNA, the CDR3 is TGCAGCGTTGTCCGGGGGGCCCACAATGAGCAGTTCTTC.